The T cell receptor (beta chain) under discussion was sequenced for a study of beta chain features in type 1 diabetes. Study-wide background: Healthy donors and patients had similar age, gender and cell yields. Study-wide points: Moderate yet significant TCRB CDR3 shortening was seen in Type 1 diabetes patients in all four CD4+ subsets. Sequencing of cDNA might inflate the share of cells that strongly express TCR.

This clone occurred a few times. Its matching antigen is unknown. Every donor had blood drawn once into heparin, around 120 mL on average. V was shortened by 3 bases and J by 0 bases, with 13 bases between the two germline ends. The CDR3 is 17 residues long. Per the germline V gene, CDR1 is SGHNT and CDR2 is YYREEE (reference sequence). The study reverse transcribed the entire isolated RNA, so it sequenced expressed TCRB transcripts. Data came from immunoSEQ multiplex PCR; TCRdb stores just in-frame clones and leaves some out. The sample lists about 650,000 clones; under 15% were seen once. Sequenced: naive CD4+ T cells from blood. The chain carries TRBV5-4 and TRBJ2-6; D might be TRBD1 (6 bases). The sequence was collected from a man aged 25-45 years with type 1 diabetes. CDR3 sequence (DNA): TGTGCCAGCAGCTGGCTACAGGGCCGCTCTGGGGCCAACGTCCTGACTTTC. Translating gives CASSWLQGRSGANVLTF.